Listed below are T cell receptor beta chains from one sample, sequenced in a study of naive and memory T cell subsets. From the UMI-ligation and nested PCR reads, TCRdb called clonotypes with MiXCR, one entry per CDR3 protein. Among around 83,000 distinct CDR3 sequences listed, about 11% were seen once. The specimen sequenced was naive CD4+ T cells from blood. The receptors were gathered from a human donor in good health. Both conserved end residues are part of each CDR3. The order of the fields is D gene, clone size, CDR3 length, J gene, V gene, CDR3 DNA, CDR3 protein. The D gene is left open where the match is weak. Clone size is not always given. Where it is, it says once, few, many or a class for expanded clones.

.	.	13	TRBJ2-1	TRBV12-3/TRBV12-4	TGTGCCAGCAGGCCCCAGGGTTCGGAAAAACAGTTCTTC	CASRPQGSEKQFF
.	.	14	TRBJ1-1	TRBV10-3	TGTGCCATCAGGGAACTGGAGGGAGGTACTGAAGCTTTCTTT	CAIRELEGGTEAFF
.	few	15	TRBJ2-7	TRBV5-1	TGCGCCAGCAGTTCCGGGCCGTCAAGCTCCTACGAGCAGTACTTC	CASSSGPSSSYEQYF
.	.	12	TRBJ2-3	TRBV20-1	TGCAGTGCTAGCCCTAACACAGATACGCAGTATTTT	CSASPNTDTQYF
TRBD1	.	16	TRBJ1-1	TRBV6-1	TGTGCCAGCAGCGTTTACGCCGGACAGGGGGCCACTGAAGCTTTCTTT	CASSVYAGQGATEAFF
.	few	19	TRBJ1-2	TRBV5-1	TGCGCCAGCAGCTTTACCGCCGGGACGCAATTGGGGACTAACTATGGCTACACCTTC	CASSFTAGTQLGTNYGYTF
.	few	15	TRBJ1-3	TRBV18	TGTGCCAGCTCACCATCAAGGAACTCTGGAAACACCATATATTTT	CASSPSRNSGNTIYF
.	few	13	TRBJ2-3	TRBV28	TGTGCCAGCCGAATGCAGATCACAGATACGCAGTATTTT	CASRMQITDTQYF
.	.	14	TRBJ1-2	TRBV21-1	TGTGCCAGCAGACAGACTGACAGAAGCTATGGCTACACCTTC	CASRQTDRSYGYTF
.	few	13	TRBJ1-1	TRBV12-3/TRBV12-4	TGTGCCAGCAGTTTAGAACGGAACACTGAAGCTTTCTTT	CASSLERNTEAFF
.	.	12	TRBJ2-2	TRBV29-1	TGCAGCGGAAAACGAAACACCGGGGAGCTGTTTTTT	CSGKRNTGELFF
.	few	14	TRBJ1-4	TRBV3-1	TGTGCCAGCAGCCAAATCAAAGCCAATGAAAAACTGTTTTTT	CASSQIKANEKLFF
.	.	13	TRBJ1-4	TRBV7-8	TGTGCCAGCAGCTTAAAAGTGGTGGAAAAACTGTTTTTT	CASSLKVVEKLFF
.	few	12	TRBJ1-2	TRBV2	TGTGCCAGCACAGGGGAAGGATCTGGCTACACCTTC	CASTGEGSGYTF
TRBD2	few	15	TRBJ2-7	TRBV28	TGTGCCAGCAGTTGGGTAGGAGCGGGAGATCGCGAGCAGTACTTC	CASSWVGAGDREQYF
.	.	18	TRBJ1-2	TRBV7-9	TGTGCCAGCAGCCCACCGTTGATTCGGAGCCAACATCCCTATGGCTACACCTTC	CASSPPLIRSQHPYGYTF
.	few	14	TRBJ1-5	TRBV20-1	TGCAGTGCTGCGGGAGGGAATAGCAATCAGCCCCAGCATTTT	CSAAGGNSNQPQHF
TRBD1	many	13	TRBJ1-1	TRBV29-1	TGCAGCGTTTCGGGACAGGGGGGAACTGAAGCTTTCTTT	CSVSGQGGTEAFF
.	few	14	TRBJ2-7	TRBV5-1	TGCGCCAGCAGCTTGGCCCGGGGGCCCTACGAGCAGTACTTC	CASSLARGPYEQYF
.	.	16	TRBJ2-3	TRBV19	TGTGCCAGTAGTATTTCGGGGACGGACCCGACAGATACGCAGTATTTT	CASSISGTDPTDTQYF
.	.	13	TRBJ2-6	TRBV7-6	TGTGCCAGCACCGGGGGGCCAGCCAACGTCCTGACTTTC	CASTGGPANVLTF
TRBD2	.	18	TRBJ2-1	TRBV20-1	TGCAGTGCTAGAGTATCTAGCGGGAGGGCCGGCAGCCACAATGAGCAGTTCTTC	CSARVSSGRAGSHNEQFF
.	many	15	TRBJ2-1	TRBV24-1	TGTGCCACCAGCGCCGGGTCCTATTGGGGAAATGAGCAGTTCTTC	CATSAGSYWGNEQFF
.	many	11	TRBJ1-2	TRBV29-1	TGCAGCGTTGAAAGAGGCTATGGCTACACCTTC	CSVERGYGYTF
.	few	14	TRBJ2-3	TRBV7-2	TGTGCCAGCAGCCGGGAACTAAGCACAGATACGCAGTATTTT	CASSRELSTDTQYF
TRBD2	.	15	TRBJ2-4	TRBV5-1	TGCGCCAGCAGTCCCGGGACTAGCGGCAAAAGCATTCAGTACTTC	CASSPGTSGKSIQYF
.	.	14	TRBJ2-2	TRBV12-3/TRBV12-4	TGTGCCAGCAGGGACCGAGAATTCACCGGGGAGCTGTTTTTT	CASRDREFTGELFF
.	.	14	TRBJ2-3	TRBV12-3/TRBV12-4	TGTGCCAGCAGTCTCGCGGCTAGCACAGATACGCAGTATTTT	CASSLAASTDTQYF
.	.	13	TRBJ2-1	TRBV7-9	TGTGCCAGCAGCCCTTGGACCGACAATGAGCAGTTCTTC	CASSPWTDNEQFF
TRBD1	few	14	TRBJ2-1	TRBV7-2	TGTGCCAGCAGCCGGGACAGGGGGACCAATGAGCAGTTCTTC	CASSRDRGTNEQFF
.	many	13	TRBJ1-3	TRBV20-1	TGCAGTGCTAGAACGGGCTCTGGAAACACCATATATTTT	CSARTGSGNTIYF
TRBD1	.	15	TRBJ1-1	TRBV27	TGTGCCAGCAGTATCGGACAGGGGGCGAACACTGAAGCTTTCTTT	CASSIGQGANTEAFF
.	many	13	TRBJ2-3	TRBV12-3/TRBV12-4	TGTGCCAGTCGTCAGGGGGGTACGGGTACGCAGTATTTT	CASRQGGTGTQYF
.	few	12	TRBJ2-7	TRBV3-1	TGTGCCAGCAGCCAAGTAAGAGGCGAGCAGTACTTC	CASSQVRGEQYF
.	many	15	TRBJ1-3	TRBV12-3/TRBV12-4	TGTGCCAGCAGTTTCGCCGGGACGCCCGGAAACACCATATATTTT	CASSFAGTPGNTIYF
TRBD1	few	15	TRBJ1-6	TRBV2	TGTGCCAGCACCGAGGACAGGGGTTATAATTCACCCCTCCACTTT	CASTEDRGYNSPLHF
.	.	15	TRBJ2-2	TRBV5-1	TGCGCCAGCAGCCTCCCGGGAGCGAACACCGGGGAGCTGTTTTTT	CASSLPGANTGELFF
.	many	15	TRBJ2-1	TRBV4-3	TGCGCCAGCAGCCAAGATCTCTGGCAGGCCAATGAGCAGTTCTTC	CASSQDLWQANEQFF
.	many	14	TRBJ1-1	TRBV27	TGTGCCAGCAGCCGCGACCAGGGAAACACTGAAGCTTTCTTT	CASSRDQGNTEAFF
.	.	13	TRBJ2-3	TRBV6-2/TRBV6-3	TGTGCCAGCACCAACGACGGGACACGGGCGCAGTATTTT	CASTNDGTRAQYF
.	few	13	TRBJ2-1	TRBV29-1	TGCAGCGTTGATAGAGCGTCCTACAATGAGCAGTTCTTC	CSVDRASYNEQFF
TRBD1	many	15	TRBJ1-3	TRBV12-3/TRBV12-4	TGTGCCAGCAGTACGACAGGGAAGCCCGGAAACACCATATATTTT	CASSTTGKPGNTIYF
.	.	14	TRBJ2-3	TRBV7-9	TGTGCCAGCAGCAGGGCCGGGAGCACAGATACGCAGTATTTT	CASSRAGSTDTQYF
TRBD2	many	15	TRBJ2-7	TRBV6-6	TGTGCCAGCAGTTACGCCGGGACTAGCAGTTACGAGCAGTACTTC	CASSYAGTSSYEQYF
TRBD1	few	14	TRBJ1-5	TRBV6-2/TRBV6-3	TGTGCCAGCAGTCGGACAGGGGGCGGTCAGCCCCAGCATTTT	CASSRTGGGQPQHF